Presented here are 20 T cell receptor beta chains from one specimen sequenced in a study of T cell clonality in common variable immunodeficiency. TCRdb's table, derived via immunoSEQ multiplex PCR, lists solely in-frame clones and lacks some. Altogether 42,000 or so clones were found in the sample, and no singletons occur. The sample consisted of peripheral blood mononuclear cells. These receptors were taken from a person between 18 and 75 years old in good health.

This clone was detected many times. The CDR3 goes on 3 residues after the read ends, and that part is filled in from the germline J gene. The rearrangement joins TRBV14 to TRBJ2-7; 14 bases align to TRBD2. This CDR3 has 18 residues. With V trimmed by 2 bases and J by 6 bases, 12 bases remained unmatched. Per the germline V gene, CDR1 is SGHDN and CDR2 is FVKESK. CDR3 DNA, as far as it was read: TGTGCCAGCAGCCAACGGAGCCTGGGACTAGCGGGAGCAAGCGAG. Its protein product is CASSQRSLGLAGASE. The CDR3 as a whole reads CASSQRSLGLAGASEQYF.

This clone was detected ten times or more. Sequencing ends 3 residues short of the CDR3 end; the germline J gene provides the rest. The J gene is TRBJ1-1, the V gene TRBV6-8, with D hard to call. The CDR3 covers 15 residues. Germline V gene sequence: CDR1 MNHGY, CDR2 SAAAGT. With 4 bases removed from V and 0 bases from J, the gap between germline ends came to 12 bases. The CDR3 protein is CASSCKAIVNTEAFF. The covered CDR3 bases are TGTGCCAGCAGTTGTAAAGCTATTGTGAACACTGAA.

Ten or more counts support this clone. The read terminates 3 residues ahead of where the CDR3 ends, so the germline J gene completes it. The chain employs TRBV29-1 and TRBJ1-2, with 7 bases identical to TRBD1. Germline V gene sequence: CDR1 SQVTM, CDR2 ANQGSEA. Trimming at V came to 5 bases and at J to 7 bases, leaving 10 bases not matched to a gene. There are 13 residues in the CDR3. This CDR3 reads CSVLTGYRVGYTF. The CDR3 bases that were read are TGCAGCGTTCTGACAGGGTATAGAGTTGGC.

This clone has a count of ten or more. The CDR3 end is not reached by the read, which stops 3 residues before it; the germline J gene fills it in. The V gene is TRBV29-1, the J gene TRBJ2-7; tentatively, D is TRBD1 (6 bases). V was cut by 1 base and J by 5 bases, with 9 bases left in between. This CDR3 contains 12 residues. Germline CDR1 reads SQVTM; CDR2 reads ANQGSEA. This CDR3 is CSVEAGANEQYF. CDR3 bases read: TGCAGCGTTGAAGCAGGGGCGAACGAG.

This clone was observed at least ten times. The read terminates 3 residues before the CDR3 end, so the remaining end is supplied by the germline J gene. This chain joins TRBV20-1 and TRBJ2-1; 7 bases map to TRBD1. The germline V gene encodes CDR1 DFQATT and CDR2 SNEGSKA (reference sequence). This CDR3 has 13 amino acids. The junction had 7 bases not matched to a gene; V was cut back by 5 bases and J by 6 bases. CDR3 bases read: TGCAGTGCTCAGGGGGATAGGGGCAATGAG. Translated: CSAQGDRGNE. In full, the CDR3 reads CSAQGDRGNEQFF.

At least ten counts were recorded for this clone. The CDR3 bases that were read are TGTGCCAGCAGCTTGGGGGCAGGCACCGGGGAG. Its translation: CASSLGAGTGE. In full, the CDR3 is CASSLGAGTGELFF. The chain links TRBV5-6 to TRBJ2-2; D is uncertain. The CDR3 end is not reached by the read, which stops 3 residues before it; the germline J gene fills it in. Germline CDR1 SGHDT, CDR2 YYEEEE. With 0 bases removed from V and 4 bases from J, the gap between germline ends came to 7 bases. The CDR3 is 14 amino acids.

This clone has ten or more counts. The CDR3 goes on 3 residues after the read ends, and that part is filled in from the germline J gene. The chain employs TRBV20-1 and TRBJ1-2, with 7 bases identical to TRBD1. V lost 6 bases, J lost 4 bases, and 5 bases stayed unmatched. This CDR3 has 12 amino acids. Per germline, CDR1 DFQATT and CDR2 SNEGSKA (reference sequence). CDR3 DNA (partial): TGCAGTGCAACAGGGGAGGGCTATGGC. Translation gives CSATGEGYG. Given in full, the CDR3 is CSATGEGYGYTF.

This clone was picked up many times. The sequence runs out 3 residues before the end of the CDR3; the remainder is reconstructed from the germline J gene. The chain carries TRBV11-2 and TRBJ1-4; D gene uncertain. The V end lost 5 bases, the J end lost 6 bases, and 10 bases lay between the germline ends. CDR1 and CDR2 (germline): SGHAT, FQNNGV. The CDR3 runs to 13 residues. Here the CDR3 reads CASSPGGYEKLFF. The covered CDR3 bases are TGTGCCAGCAGCCCCGGCGGGTATGAAAAA. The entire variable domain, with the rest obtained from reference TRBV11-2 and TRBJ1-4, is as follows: EAGVAQSPRYKIIEKRQSVAFWCNPISGHATLYWYQQILGQGPKLLIQFQNNGVVDDSQLPKDRFSAERLKGVDSTLKIQPAKLEDSAVYLCASSPGGYEKLFFGSGTQLSVL.

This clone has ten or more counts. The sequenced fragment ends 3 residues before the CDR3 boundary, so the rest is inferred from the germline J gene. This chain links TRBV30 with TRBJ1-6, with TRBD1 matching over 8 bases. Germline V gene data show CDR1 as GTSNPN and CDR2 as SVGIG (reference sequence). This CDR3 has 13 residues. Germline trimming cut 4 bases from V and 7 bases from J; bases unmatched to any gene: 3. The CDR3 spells CAWTGQGNSPLHF. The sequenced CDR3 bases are TGTGCCTGGACCGGACAGGGAAATTCACCC.

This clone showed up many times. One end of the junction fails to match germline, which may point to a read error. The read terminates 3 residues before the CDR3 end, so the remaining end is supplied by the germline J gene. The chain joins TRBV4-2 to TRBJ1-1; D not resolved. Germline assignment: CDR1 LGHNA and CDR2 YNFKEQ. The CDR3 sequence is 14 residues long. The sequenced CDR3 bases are TGCGCCAGCAGCCAAGCACGGTCCAACACTGAA. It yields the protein CASSQARSNTE. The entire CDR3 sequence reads CASSQARSNTEAFF.

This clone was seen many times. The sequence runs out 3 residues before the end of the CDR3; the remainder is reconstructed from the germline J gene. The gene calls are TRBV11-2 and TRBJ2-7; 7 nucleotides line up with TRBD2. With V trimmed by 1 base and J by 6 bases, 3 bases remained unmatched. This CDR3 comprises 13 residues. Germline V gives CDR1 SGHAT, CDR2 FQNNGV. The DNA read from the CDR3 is TGTGCCAGCAGCTTAGCGAGGACTAGCGAG. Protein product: CASSLARTSE. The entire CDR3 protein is CASSLARTSEQYF.

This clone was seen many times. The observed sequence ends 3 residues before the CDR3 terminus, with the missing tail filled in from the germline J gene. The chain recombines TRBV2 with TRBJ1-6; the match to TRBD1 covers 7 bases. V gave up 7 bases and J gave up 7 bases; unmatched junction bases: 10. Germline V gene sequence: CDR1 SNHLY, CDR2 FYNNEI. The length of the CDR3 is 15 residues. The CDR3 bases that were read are TGTGCCAGCACCCAGGGGGAATCGAGGAATTCACCC. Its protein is CASTQGESRNSP. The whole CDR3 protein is CASTQGESRNSPLHF.

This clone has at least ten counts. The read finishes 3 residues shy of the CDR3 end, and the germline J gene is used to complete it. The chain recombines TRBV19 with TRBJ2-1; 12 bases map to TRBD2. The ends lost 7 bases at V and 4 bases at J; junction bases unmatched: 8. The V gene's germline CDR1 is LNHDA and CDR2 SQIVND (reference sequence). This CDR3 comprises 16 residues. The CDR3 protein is CASTPTSGSVYNEQFF. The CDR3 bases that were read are TGTGCCAGTACCCCGACTAGCGGGAGCGTGTACAATGAG.

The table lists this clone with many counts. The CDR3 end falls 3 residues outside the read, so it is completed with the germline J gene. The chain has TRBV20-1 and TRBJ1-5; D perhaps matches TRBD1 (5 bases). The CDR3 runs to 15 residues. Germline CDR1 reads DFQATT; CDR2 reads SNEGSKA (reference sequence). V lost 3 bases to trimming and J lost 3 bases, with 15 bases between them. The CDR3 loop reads CSASVGGGNNQPQHF. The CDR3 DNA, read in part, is TGCAGTGCTAGCGTGGGGGGGGGTAACAATCAGCCC.

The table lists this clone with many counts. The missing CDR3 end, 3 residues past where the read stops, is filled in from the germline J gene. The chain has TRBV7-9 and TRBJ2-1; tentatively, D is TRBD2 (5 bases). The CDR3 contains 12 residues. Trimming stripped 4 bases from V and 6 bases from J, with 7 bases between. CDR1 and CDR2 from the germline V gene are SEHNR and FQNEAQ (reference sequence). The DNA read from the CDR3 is TGTGCCAGCAGCTCGACTACCAATGAG. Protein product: CASSSTTNE. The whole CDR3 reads CASSSTTNEQFF.

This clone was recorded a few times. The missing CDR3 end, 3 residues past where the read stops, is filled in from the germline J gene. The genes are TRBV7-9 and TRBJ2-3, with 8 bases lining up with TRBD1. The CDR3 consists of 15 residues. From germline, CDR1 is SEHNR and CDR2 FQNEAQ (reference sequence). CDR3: CASSPQGTGLGTQYF. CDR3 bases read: TGTGCCAGCAGCCCCCAAGGGACAGGTCTCGGGACG.

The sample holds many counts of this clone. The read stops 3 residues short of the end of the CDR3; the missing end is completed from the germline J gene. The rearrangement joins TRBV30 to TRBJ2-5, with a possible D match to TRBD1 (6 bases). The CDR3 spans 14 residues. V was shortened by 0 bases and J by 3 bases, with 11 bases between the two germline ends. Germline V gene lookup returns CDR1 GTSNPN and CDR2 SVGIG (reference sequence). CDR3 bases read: TGTGCCTGGAGTGTAGGGGGAACTAAAGAGACC. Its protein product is CAWSVGGTKET. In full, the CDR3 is CAWSVGGTKETQYF.

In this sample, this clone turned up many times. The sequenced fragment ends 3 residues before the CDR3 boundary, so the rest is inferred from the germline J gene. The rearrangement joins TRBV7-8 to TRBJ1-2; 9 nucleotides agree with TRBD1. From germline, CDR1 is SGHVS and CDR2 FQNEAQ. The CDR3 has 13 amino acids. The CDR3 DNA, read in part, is TGTGCCAGCAGCCTGGGACAGGGAGGAGGC. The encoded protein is CASSLGQGGG. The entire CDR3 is CASSLGQGGGYTF.

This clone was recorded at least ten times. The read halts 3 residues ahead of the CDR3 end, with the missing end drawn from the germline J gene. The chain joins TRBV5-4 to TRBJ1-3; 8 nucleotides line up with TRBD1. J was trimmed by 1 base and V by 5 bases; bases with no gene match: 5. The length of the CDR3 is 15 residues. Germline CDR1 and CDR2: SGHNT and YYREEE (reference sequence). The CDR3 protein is CASSRQGPSGNTIYF. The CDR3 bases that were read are TGTGCCAGCAGTCGACAGGGGCCTTCTGGAAACACC.

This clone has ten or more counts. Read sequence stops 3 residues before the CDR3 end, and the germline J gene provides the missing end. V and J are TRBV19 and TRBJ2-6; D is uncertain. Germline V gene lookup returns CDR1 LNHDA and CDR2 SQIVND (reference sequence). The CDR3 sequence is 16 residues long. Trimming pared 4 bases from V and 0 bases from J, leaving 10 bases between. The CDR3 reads CASSNHGVSGANVLTF. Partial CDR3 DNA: TGTGCCAGTAGTAACCACGGTGTCTCTGGGGCCAACGTC.